This TCR beta chain was recovered during a study of shared clonotypes between healthy human individuals. Points from the study as a whole: Against clonotypes common to all four donors, non-shared ones had lower generation probabilities.

Data came from immunoSEQ multiplex PCR; TCRdb stores just in-frame clones and leaves some out. The data contain about 660,000 clones, about 74% of them singletons. With respect to this clone: The target antigen is unknown.

With V trimmed by 6 bases and J by 5 bases, 7 bases remained unmatched. Germline CDR1 is MDHEN and CDR2 is SYDVKM. This CDR3 contains 15 residues. Sequencing was performed on memory CD4+ T cells sorted from blood. Noted subset: CD45RA-negative fraction. This chain joins TRBV28 and TRBJ2-2; 9 bases fit TRBD2. The receptor's source is a woman aged 25-40 years in good health. The CDR3 sequence: CASRIAGDYTGELFF. The CDR3 region has the DNA TGTGCCAGCAGAATAGCGGGAGACTATACCGGGGAGCTGTTTTTT.